This paragraph reports one T cell receptor (beta chain). Its specificity is not known. The data were taken from a study of shared clonotypes between healthy human individuals. The study, taken as a whole, reports: The study drew on few donors, limiting represented genetic and exposure-history diversity.

Germline lookup yields CDR1 SGHRS and CDR2 YFSETQ. The CDR3 is 14 residues long. Deletions cut 2 bases from V and 5 bases from J, with 11 bases between. TCRdb keeps only in-frame clones here, not all; method: immunoSEQ multiplex PCR. The table records roughly 2.2 million clones, approximately 95% of them present only once. The material sequenced was naive CD4+ T cells from PBMCs. Subset here: CD45RA+ positively selected. The J gene is TRBJ2-1, the V gene TRBV5-1; D remains ambiguous. This TCR was recovered from a man aged 18 to 35 in good health. Some clones in this sample may be carry-over from other donors' samples. The CDR3 here is CASSFYLTNNEQFF. The CDR3 DNA reads as TGCGCCAGCAGCTTTTACCTAACAAACAATGAGCAGTTCTTC.